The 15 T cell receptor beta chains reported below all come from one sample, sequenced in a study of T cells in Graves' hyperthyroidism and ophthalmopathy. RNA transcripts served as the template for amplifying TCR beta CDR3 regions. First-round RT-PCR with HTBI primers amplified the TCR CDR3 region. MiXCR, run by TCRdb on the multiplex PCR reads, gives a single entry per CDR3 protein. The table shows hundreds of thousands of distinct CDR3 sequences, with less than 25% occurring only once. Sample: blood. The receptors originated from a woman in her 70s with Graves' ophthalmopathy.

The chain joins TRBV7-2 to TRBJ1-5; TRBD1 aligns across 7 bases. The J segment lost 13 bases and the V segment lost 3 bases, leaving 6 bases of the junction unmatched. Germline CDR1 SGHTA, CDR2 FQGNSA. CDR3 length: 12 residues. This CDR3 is CASSLYRGPQHF. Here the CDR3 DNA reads TGTGCCAGCAGCTTGTACAGGGGCCCGCAGCATTTT. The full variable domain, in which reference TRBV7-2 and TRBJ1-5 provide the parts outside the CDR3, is GAGVSQSPSNKVTEKGKDVELRCDPISGHTALYWYRQSLGQGLEFLIYFQGNSAPDKSGLPSDRFSAERTGGSVSTLTIQRTQQEDSAVYLCASSLYRGPQHFGDGTRLSIL.

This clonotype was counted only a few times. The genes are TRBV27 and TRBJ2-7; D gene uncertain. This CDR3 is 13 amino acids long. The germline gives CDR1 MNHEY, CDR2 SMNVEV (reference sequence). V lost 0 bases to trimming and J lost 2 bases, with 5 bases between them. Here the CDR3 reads CASSLSFTYEQYF. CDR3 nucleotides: TGTGCCAGCAGTTTATCGTTCACCTACGAGCAGTACTTC.

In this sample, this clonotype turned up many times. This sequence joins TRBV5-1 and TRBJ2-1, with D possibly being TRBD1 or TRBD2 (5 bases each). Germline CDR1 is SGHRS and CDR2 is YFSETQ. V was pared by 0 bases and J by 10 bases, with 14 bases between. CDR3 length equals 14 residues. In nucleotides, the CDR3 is TGCGCCAGCAGCTTGGAGGATTCTAGGGACGAGCAGTTCTTC. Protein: CASSLEDSRDEQFF.

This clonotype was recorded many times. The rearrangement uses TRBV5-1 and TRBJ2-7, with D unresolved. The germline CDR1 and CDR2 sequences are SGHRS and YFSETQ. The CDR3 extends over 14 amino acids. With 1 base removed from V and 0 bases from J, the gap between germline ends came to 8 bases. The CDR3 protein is CASSLSTASYEQYF. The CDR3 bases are TGCGCCAGCAGCTTGAGCACAGCCTCCTACGAGCAGTACTTC.

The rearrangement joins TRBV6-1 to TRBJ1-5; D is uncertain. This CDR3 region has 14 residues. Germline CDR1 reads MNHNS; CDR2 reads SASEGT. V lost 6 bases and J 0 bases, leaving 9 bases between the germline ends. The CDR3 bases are TGTGCCAGCAGCCGAGGGCATAGCAATCAGCCCCAGCATTTT. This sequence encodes CASSRGHSNQPQHF.

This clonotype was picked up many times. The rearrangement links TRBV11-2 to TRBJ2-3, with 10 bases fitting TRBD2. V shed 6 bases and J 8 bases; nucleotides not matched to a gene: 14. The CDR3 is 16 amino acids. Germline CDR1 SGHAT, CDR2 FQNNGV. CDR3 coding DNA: TGTGCCAGCAGTTTTTACTCCGGGACTAGCGTCGGTACGCAGTATTTT. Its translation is CASSFYSGTSVGTQYF.

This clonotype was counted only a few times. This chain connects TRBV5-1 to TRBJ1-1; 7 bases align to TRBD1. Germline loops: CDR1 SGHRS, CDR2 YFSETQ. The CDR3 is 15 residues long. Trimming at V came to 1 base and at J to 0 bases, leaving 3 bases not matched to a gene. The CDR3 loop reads CASSLTGAMNTEAFF. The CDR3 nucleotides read TGCGCCAGCAGCTTGACAGGGGCCATGAACACTGAAGCTTTCTTT.

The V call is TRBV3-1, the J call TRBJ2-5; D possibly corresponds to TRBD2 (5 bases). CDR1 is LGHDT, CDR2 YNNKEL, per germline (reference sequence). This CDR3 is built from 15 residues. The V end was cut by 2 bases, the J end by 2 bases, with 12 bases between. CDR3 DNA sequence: TGTGCCAGCAGCCAACAGTTTCGCGGGCAAGAGACCCAGTACTTC. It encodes CASSQQFRGQETQYF.

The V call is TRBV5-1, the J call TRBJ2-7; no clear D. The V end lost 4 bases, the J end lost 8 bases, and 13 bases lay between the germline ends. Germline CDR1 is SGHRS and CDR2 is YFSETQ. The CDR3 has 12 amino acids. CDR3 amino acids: CASSQMRYKQYF. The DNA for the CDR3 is TGCGCCAGCAGCCAGATGAGGTACAAGCAGTACTTC.

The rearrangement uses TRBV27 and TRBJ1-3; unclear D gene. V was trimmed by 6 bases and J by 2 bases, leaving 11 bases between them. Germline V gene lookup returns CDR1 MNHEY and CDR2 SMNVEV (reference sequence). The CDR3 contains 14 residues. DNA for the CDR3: TGTGCCAGCAGCCCTCCCCCCCCTGGAAACACCATATATTTT. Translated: CASSPPPPGNTIYF.

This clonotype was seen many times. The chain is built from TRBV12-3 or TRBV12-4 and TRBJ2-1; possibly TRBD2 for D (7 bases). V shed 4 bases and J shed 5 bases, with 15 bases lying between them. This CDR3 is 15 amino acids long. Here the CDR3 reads CASSWGGSGDNEQFF. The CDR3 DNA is TGTGCCAGCAGTTGGGGGGGGTCAGGGGACAATGAGCAGTTCTTC.

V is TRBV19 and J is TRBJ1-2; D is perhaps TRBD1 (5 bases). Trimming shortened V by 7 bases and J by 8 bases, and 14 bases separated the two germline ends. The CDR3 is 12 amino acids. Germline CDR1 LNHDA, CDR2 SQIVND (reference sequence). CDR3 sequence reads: CASIGVREGYTF. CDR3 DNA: TGTGCCAGTATAGGTGTCAGGGAAGGCTACACCTTC.

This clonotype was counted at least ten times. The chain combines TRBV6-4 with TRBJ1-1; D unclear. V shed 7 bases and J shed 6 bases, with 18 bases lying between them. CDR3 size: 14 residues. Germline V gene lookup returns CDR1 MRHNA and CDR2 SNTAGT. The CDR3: CASTPNPGLSEAFF. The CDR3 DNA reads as TGTGCCAGCACCCCGAACCCGGGTCTATCTGAAGCTTTCTTT.

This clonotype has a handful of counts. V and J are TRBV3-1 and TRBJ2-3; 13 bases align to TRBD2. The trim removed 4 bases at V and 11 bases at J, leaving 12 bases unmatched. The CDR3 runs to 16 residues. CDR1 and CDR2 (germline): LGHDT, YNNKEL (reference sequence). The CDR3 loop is CASSPRTSGSMWVQYF. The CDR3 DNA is TGTGCCAGCAGCCCACGGACTAGCGGGAGCATGTGGGTGCAGTATTTT.

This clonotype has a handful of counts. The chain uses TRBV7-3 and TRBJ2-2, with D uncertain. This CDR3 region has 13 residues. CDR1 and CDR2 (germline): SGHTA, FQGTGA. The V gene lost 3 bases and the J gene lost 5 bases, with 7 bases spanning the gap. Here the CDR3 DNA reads TGTGCCAGCAGCTTCTTGAAGACCGGGGAGCTGTTTTTT. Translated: CASSFLKTGELFF.